This T cell receptor (beta chain) was identified during a study of blood T cell repertoires in COVID-19. This clone was recorded a few times. TCRdb's copy holds only in-frame clones and misses some; the assay was immunoSEQ multiplex PCR. The sample lists around 100,000 clones, almost 90% occurring once. Sample: peripheral blood. The sequence came from a human donor in a cohort sampled during active COVID-19.

This CDR3 is CASSYLTASYEQYF. CDR3 in DNA: TGTGCCAGCAGCTACTTGACAGCCTCCTACGAGCAGTACTTC. V gene TRBV14 combines with J gene TRBJ2-7; D is perhaps TRBD1 (5 bases). This CDR3 comprises 14 residues. V was pared by 5 bases and J by 0 bases, with 11 bases between. CDR1 and CDR2 from the germline V gene are SGHDN and FVKESK.